One TCR beta chain is described in this entry. Its antigen is undetermined. These data are taken from a study of cytomegalovirus exposure and HLA in healthy donors. Study results and limitations: Generally TCR sequences proved uncommon, though certain public TCRs appeared in numerous donors. Highest at DRB1 and lowest at HLA-C, TCR association rates differed among HLA loci in a later analysis.

In the PCR, 60 Vbeta and 13 Jbeta primers were used. Methods used by the authors: Approximately 87 million unique TCR beta chains, roughly 11 million shared, were counted in a later analysis. The protocol was immunoSEQ multiplex PCR, while the TCRdb copy is restricted to in-frame clones and leaves out a portion. D and trimming come from the DNA, and the V and J calls and clone size come from that table. The table records 280,000 or so clones, roughly 90% of them present only once. CDR3 length: 13 amino acids. The V end lost 4 bases, the J end lost 8 bases, and 12 bases lay between the germline ends. Germline loops: CDR1 SGHVS, CDR2 FQNEAQ.

Material: PBMCs. The gene calls are TRBV7-8 and TRBJ2-1, with a tentative D call TRBD2 (5 bases). The clonotype comes from a woman aged 18-29 years in good health and CMV-seronegative. This CDR3 reads CASSWSPGYEQFF. The CDR3, as DNA: TGTGCCAGCAGCTGGAGCCCGGGATATGAGCAGTTCTTC.